Listed below are T cell receptor beta chains from one sample, sequenced in a study of shared clonotypes between healthy human individuals. TCRdb keeps only in-frame clones here, not all; method: immunoSEQ multiplex PCR. This table has roughly 550,000 clones, about 95% appearing once. Source material: naive CD8+ T cells sorted from blood. The origin of the receptors is a woman in her twenties or thirties in good health. The CDR3 runs from the conserved cysteine through the conserved F or W. Each record gives: J gene, V gene, D gene, CDR3 length, clone size, CDR3 DNA, CDR3 protein. D genes are given only for firm matches. Where a row states a size, it is once, few, many or the class of an expanded clone; other rows omit it.

TRBJ2-7	TRBV7-2	TRBD1	16	.	TGTGCCAGCAGCCCCCATGGGACAGGGATTTCCTACGAGCAGTACTTC	CASSPHGTGISYEQYF
TRBJ2-1	TRBV28	.	11	once	TGTGCCAGCAGCGCTAGTTATGAGCAGTTCTTC	CASSASYEQFF
TRBJ2-1	TRBV4-1	.	13	.	TGCGCCAGCAGCCCTTATTTATTAGATGAGCAGTTCTTC	CASSPYLLDEQFF
TRBJ2-5	TRBV21-1	.	16	.	TGTGCCAGCAGCAAAGCCCGGGACAGGGTCCAAGAGACCCAGTACTTC	CASSKARDRVQETQYF
TRBJ1-5	TRBV19	.	15	.	TGTGCCAGTAGCGCCTTTCTTGGGGACGATCAGCCCCAGCATTTT	CASSAFLGDDQPQHF
TRBJ2-2	TRBV9	TRBD2	15	.	TGTGCCAGCAGCGCGGAAGGACTAGATACCGGGGAGCTGTTTTTT	CASSAEGLDTGELFF
TRBJ2-7	TRBV6-5	TRBD2	13	.	TGTGCCATTGCGCGGGAGAGCTCCTACGAGCAGTACTTC	CAIARESSYEQYF
TRBJ1-5	TRBV28	TRBD1	19	.	TGTGCCAGCAGTTGGCCCGACAGGGGCCCTGAATCTAGCAATCAGCCCCAGCATTTT	CASSWPDRGPESSNQPQHF
TRBJ2-3	TRBV2	TRBD2	16	once	TGTGCCAGCAGTGATGGGACTAGCGGGAACACAGATACGCAGTATTTT	CASSDGTSGNTDTQYF
TRBJ2-3	TRBV28	.	11	.	TGTGCCAGCAGTTTTGTAGATACGCAGTATTTT	CASSFVDTQYF
TRBJ1-3	TRBV28	TRBD1	16	.	TGTGCCAGCAGAAGGGACAGGCGGGGGGAAGGAAACACCATATATTTT	CASRRDRRGEGNTIYF
TRBJ1-5	TRBV28	.	14	.	TGTGCCAGCAGCCAAGTTGGGGTTTCGCAGCCCCAGCATTTT	CASSQVGVSQPQHF
TRBJ2-2	TRBV6-1	TRBD2	21	.	TGTGCCAGCAGTGAAGAAAGAACTGGGAGGAGCGGGAGGTTGGACACCGGGGAGCTGTTTTTT	CASSEERTGRSGRLDTGELFF
TRBJ1-5	TRBV28	.	14	.	TGTGCCACCGAGGAGGGGGGTAGCAATCAGCCCCAGCATTTT	CATEEGGSNQPQHF
TRBJ2-7	TRBV6-8	TRBD2	17	.	TGTGCCAGCGGGGGTCCTACTAGCGGCCCAATCTCCTACGAGCAGTACTTC	CASGGPTSGPISYEQYF
TRBJ2-7	TRBV19	TRBD1	15	once	TGTGCCAGTACCAACGGACAGGGGGGAGCCTACGAGCAGTACTTC	CASTNGQGGAYEQYF
TRBJ1-6	TRBV28	.	15	.	TGTGCCAGCAGCCATGACTTGGGCCCCAATTCACCCCTCCACTTT	CASSHDLGPNSPLHF
TRBJ1-5	TRBV2	.	12	.	TGTGCCAGCAGTGAAGGGACACCAGCTCAGCATTTT	CASSEGTPAQHF
TRBJ2-7	TRBV2	.	15	.	TGTGCCAGCAGTGAAGCGAAAAGGGTGGGGTACGAGCAGTACTTC	CASSEAKRVGYEQYF
TRBJ1-5	TRBV19	.	12	.	TGTGCCAGTAGTATAGGAGCCGAGCCCCAGCATTTT	CASSIGAEPQHF
TRBJ2-5	TRBV11-2	.	13	.	TGTGCCAGCAGCCTGTCCGGGGGTGAGACCCAGTACTTC	CASSLSGGETQYF
TRBJ2-3	TRBV11-2	.	13	.	TGTGCCAGCAGCTTGATAGCGGTAGATACGCAGTATTTT	CASSLIAVDTQYF
TRBJ2-7	TRBV6-1	.	13	.	TGTGCCAGCAGTGATTTTCACCCCTACGAGCAGTACTTC	CASSDFHPYEQYF
TRBJ2-7	TRBV7-9	.	13	once	TGTGCCAGCAGCAACAGGGCTTCCTACGAGCAGTACTTC	CASSNRASYEQYF
TRBJ1-1	TRBV2	.	12	.	TGTGCCAGCAGTGAAATGGGCCCTGAAGCTTTCTTT	CASSEMGPEAFF
TRBJ2-1	TRBV4-2	.	12	once	TGTGCCAGCAGCCAGGGTGCCAATGAGCAGTTCTTC	CASSQGANEQFF
TRBJ1-1	TRBV29-1	.	13	.	TGCAGCGTTGAAGGGGGGGAGAACACTGAAGCTTTCTTT	CSVEGGENTEAFF
TRBJ1-5	TRBV28	TRBD1	14	.	TGTGCCAGCGACAGGGGAGGGGAGAATCAGCCCCAGCATTTT	CASDRGGENQPQHF
TRBJ2-2	TRBV19	.	14	.	TGTGCCAGTAGTATAGATTTGGGGTCCGGGGAGCTGTTTTTT	CASSIDLGSGELFF
TRBJ2-1	TRBV19	.	13	.	TGTGCCAGTACGGAAAACCAATACAATGAGCAGTTCTTC	CASTENQYNEQFF
TRBJ2-7	TRBV10-3	.	15	once	TGTGCCATCAGTGAAGGAGTAGGGAGTTTATACGAGCAGTACTTC	CAISEGVGSLYEQYF
TRBJ2-7	TRBV13	TRBD2	13	.	TGTGCCAGCAGCTACGGGAGGATGAGGGAGCAGTACTTC	CASSYGRMREQYF
TRBJ2-3	TRBV27	TRBD2	14	.	TGTGCCAGCAGTACCAATGGACTAGCGTATACGCAGTATTTT	CASSTNGLAYTQYF
TRBJ2-4	TRBV2	.	14	.	TGTGCCAGCAGTGGTGAGGTAGCCAAAAACATTCAGTACTTC	CASSGEVAKNIQYF
TRBJ2-2	TRBV11-2	.	12	.	TGTGCCAGCACCTTTTACACCGGGGAGCTGTTTTTT	CASTFYTGELFF
TRBJ2-7	TRBV13	TRBD1	15	.	TGTGCCAGCAGCTCTGCCGGGACAGGGCCCTACGAGCAGTACTTC	CASSSAGTGPYEQYF
TRBJ2-7	TRBV4-1	.	14	.	TGCGCCAGCAGCCATCGTTGGGGGGACAACGAGCAGTACTTC	CASSHRWGDNEQYF
TRBJ2-1	TRBV27	TRBD1	16	.	TGTGCCAGCAGTACGCCGGGACAGGGGGCTATCGGGGAGCAGTTCTTC	CASSTPGQGAIGEQFF
TRBJ2-1	TRBV2	TRBD2	14	.	TGTGCCAGCAGTGAGACTAGCGGGACGCCCGAGCAGTTCTTC	CASSETSGTPEQFF
TRBJ2-3	TRBV30	TRBD1	14	.	TGTGCCTGGGAGGGACAGGGGAGTAGGTATACGCAGTATTTT	CAWEGQGSRYTQYF
TRBJ1-2	TRBV27	.	18	.	TGTGCCAGCAGTTTATCGGTCGACAGAACAAACCCTAACTATGGCTACACCTTC	CASSLSVDRTNPNYGYTF
TRBJ1-1	TRBV28	TRBD1	15	.	TGTGCCAGCAGAAGACAGGGCCAAGAGCCTACATCAGCTTTCTTT	CASRRQGQEPTSAFF
TRBJ2-2	TRBV5-1	.	15	.	TGCGCCAGCAGCTTGTCGGCATCGAACACCGGGGAGCTGTTTTTT	CASSLSASNTGELFF
TRBJ2-7	TRBV28	TRBD2	15	.	TGTGCCAGCAGTTTAGATTCGGGAGGGTCCTACGAGCAGTACTTC	CASSLDSGGSYEQYF
TRBJ1-4	TRBV4-1	.	13	.	TGCGCCAGCAGCCAAATAGGGGTTGAAAAACTGTTTTTT	CASSQIGVEKLFF
TRBJ2-2	TRBV9	TRBD2	16	.	TGTGCCAGCAGCGGGGGACTAGCGGGAGTACATAGGGAGCTGTTTTTT	CASSGGLAGVHRELFF
TRBJ2-1	TRBV5-4	TRBD2	17	once	TGTGCCAGCAGCTCGGATGGACTAGCAGGCTCCTACAATGAGCAGTTCTTC	CASSSDGLAGSYNEQFF
TRBJ2-7	TRBV2	.	15	.	TGTGCCAGCAGGAGGACAGCCGGGACTATCGACGAGCAGTACTTC	CASRRTAGTIDEQYF
TRBJ2-1	TRBV6-5	.	14	.	TGTGCCAGCCTAACAGGGACTCCATACAATGAGCAGTTCTTC	CASLTGTPYNEQFF
TRBJ2-7	TRBV5-6	TRBD1	13	.	TGTGCCAGCAGCTTGGACAGGGGGTACGAGCAGTACTTC	CASSLDRGYEQYF